The TCR beta chain under discussion was sequenced for a study of cytomegalovirus exposure and HLA in healthy donors. Both 60 Vbeta primers and 13 Jbeta primers went into the PCR. Data came from immunoSEQ multiplex PCR; TCRdb stores just in-frame clones and leaves some out. Of roughly 250,000 clones detected, about four fifths appear once; the ten largest clones hold about 0.28%. This CDR3 comprises 12 residues. Germline CDR1 reads SQVTM; CDR2 reads ANQGSEA. The V end was cut by 7 bases, the J end by 5 bases, with 14 bases between. Study-level points and caveats: For most TCR beta V segments, an earlier analysis put the productive rate at about 90% or about 30% of the time. Likely technical artifact: a cluster of highly shared sequence variants.

Concerning this clone: Its antigen is undetermined.

V and J are TRBV29-1 and TRBJ1-2; D remains ambiguous. The origin of this receptor is a girl aged 2 to 9 in good health and CMV-seronegative. Material for sequencing was PBMCs. This CDR3 is CSAESGLYGYTF. The CDR3 coding sequence is TGCAGCGCCGAAAGCGGACTATATGGCTACACCTTC.